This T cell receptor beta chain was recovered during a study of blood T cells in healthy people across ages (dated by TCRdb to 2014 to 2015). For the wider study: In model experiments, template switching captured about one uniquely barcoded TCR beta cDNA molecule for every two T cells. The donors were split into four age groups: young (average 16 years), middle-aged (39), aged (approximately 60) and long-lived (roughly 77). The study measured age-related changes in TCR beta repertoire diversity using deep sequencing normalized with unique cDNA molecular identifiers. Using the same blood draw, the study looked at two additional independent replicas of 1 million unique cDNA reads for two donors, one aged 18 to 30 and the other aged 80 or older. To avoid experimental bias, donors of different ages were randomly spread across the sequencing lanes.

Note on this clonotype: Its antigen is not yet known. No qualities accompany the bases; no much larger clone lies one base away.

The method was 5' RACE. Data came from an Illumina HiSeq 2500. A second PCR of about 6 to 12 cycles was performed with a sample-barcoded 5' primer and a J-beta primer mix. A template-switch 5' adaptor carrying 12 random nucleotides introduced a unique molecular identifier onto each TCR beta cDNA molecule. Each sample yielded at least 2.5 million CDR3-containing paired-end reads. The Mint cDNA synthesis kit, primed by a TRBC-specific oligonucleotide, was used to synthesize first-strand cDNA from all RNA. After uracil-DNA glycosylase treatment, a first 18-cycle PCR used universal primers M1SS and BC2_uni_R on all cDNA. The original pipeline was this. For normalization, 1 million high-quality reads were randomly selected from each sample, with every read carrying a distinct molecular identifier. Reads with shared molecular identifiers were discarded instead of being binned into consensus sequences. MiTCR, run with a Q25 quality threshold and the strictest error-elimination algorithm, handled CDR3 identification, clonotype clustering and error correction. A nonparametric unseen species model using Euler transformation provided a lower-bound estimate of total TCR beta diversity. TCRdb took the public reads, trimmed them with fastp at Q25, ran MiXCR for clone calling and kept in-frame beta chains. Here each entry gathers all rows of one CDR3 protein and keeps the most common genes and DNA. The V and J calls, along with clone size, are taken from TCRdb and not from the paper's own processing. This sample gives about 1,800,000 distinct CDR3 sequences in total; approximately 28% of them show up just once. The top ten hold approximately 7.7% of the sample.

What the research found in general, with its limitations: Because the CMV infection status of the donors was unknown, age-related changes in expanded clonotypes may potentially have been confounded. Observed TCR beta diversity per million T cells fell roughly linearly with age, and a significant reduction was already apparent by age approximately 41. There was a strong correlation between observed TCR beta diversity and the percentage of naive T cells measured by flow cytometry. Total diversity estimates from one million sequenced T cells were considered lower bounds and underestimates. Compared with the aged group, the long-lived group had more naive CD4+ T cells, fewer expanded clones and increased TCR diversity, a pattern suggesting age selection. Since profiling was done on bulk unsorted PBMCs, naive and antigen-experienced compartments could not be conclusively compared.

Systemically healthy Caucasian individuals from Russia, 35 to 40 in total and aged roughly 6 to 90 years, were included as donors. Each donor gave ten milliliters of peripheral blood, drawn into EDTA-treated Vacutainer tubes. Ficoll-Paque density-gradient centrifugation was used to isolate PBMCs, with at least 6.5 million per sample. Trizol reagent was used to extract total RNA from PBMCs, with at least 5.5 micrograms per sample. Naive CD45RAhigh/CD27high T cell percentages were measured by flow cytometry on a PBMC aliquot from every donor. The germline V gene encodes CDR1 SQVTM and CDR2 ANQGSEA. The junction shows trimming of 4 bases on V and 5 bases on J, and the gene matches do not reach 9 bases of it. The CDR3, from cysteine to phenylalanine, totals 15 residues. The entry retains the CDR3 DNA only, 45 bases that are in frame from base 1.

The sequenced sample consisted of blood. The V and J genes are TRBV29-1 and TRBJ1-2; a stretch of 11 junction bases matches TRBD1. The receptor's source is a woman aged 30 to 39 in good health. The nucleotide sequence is TGCAGCGTTGTCTGGGACAGGGGGAACGGATATGGCTACACCTTC. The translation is CSVVWDRGNGYGYTF.